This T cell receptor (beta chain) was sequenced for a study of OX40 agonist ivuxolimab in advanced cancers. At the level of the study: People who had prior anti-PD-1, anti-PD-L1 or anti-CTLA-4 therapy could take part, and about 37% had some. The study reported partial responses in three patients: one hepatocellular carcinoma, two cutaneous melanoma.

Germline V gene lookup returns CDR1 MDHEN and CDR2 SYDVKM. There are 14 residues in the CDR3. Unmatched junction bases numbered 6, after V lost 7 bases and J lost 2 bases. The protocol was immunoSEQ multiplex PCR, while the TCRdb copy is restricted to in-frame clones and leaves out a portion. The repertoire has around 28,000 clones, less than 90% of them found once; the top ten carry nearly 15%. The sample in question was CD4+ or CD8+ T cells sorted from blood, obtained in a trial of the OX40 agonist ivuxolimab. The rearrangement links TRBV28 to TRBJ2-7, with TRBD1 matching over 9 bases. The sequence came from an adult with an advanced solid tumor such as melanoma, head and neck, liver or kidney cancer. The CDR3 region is CASTVGQGPYEQYF. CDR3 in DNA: TGTGCCAGCACTGTTGGACAGGGGCCCTACGAGCAGTACTTC.